The 18 T cell receptor beta chains below all came from one sample that was sequenced in a study of T cell responses to AZD1222 COVID-19 vaccine. Generated by immunoSEQ multiplex PCR, the TCRdb table keeps only in-frame clones and is missing some. Found here are some 170,000 clones, approximately 90% of them singletons; the top ten hold about 4.1%. The sequenced sample was peripheral blood, obtained 28 days after the second dose of the MenACWY control vaccine. The receptors shown here come from an adult who received the MenACWY meningococcal vaccine as a control.

This clone appeared a single time. The chain uses TRBV28 and TRBJ2-2, with D perhaps matching TRBD1 (5 bases). The CDR3 contains 14 residues. Germline loops: CDR1 MDHEN, CDR2 SYDVKM. With 4 bases removed from V and 3 bases from J, the gap between germline ends came to 9 bases. CDR3 residues: CASSSPGHTGELFF. The CDR3, as DNA: TGTGCCAGCAGTTCGCCAGGGCACACCGGGGAGCTGTTTTTT.

The chain employs TRBV5-5 and TRBJ2-1, with D uncertain. Germline CDR1 reads SGHKS; CDR2 reads YYEKEE (reference sequence). Trimming removed 4 bases at V and 8 bases at J, with 16 bases between. The CDR3 runs to 14 residues. The CDR3 DNA reads as TGTGCCAGCAGCCCTCGGGCCGGTCGCGATGAGCAGTTCTTC. As protein: CASSPRAGRDEQFF. The whole variable domain, filled in from reference TRBV5-5 and TRBJ2-1, reads DAGVTQSPTHLIKTRGQQVTLRCSPISGHKSVSWYQQVLGQGPQFIFQYYEKEERGRGNFPDRFSARQFPNYSSELNVNALLLGDSALYLCASSPRAGRDEQFFGPGTRLTVL.

The chain carries TRBV28 and TRBJ2-2; D is unclear. Trimming took 7 bases from V and 8 from J, leaving 14 bases between them. The CDR3 spans 13 residues. Germline CDR1 is MDHEN and CDR2 is SYDVKM. CDR3 region: CASISLTGGELFF. The DNA of the CDR3 is TGTGCCAGCATCTCTCTCACTGGGGGGGAGCTGTTTTTT. Supplemented by reference TRBV28 and TRBJ2-2, the full variable domain reads DVKVTQSSRYLVKRTGEKVFLECVQDMDHENMFWYRQDPGLGLRLIYFSYDVKMKEKGDIPEGYSVSREKKERFSLILESASTNQTSMYLCASISLTGGELFFGEGSRLTVL.

The chain links TRBV7-8 to TRBJ1-5; D is undetermined. From germline, CDR1 is SGHVS and CDR2 FQNEAQ. This CDR3 has 16 amino acids. Trimming pared 5 bases from V and 0 bases from J, leaving 14 bases between. CDR3 amino acids: CASSPARVHSNQPQHF. The CDR3 bases are TGTGCCAGCAGCCCGGCGAGGGTCCATAGCAATCAGCCCCAGCATTTT.

The rearrangement uses TRBV27 and TRBJ1-6; D gene ambiguous. CDR1 and CDR2 (germline): MNHEY, SMNVEV (reference sequence). This CDR3 has 15 amino acids. The V end lost 3 bases, the J end lost 9 bases, and 15 bases lay between the germline ends. The CDR3 nucleotides are TGTGCCAGCAGTTTTAACCCCCGGTTCGGTTCACCCCTCCACTTT. Its protein is CASSFNPRFGSPLHF.

The J gene is TRBJ2-7, the V gene TRBV28; no clear D. CDR1 is MDHEN and CDR2 is SYDVKM in the germline V gene. The V gene lost 6 bases and the J gene lost 6 bases, with 9 bases spanning the gap. The CDR3 length is 11 residues. The chain's CDR3 is CASSTPSEQYF. CDR3 bases: TGTGCCAGCAGCACCCCAAGCGAGCAGTACTTC.

This clone appeared once. The chain couples TRBV15 to TRBJ2-7; 9 nucleotides match TRBD1. The V and J ends lost 4 bases and 5 bases, in that order; junction bases with no gene match: 9. CDR1 is LNHNV and CDR2 is YYDKDF in the germline V gene (reference sequence). The length of the CDR3 is 15 residues. CDR3 in amino acids: CATSTGTGLRDEQYF. CDR3 coding DNA: TGTGCCACCAGCACCGGGACAGGGTTACGCGACGAGCAGTACTTC.

This clone was seen a few times. V is TRBV6-5 and J is TRBJ1-3; D is unclear. CDR3 length equals 15 residues. Trimming pared 3 bases from V and 1 base from J, leaving 10 bases between. The germline gives CDR1 MNHEY, CDR2 SVGAGI. CDR3 DNA: TGTGCCAGCAGTTATTCCGCCGGGTCTGGAAACACCATATATTTT. Translating gives CASSYSAGSGNTIYF.

The chain recombines TRBV27 with TRBJ2-3; 7 positions match TRBD1. The germline CDR1 and CDR2 sequences are MNHEY and SMNVEV (reference sequence). The CDR3 length is 14 residues. V gave up 5 bases and J gave up 2 bases; unmatched junction bases: 4. In nucleotides, the CDR3 is TGTGCCAGCAGTCAAGGACAGGTCACAGATACGCAGTATTTT. It yields the protein CASSQGQVTDTQYF.

The V gene is TRBV2, the J gene TRBJ2-3; 10 nucleotides line up with TRBD2. CDR3 length equals 17 residues. Trimming at V came to 7 bases and at J to 2 bases, leaving 12 bases not matched to a gene. CDR1 and CDR2 from the germline V gene are SNHLY and FYNNEI. In DNA, the CDR3 is TGTGCCAGCATCGGGACTAGCGCCTTAATCTTCACAGATACGCAGTATTTT. Translated, it gives CASIGTSALIFTDTQYF.

The J gene is TRBJ2-7, the V gene TRBV5-1; 7 nucleotides align to TRBD2. The CDR3 runs 17 residues. With V trimmed by 1 base and J by 1 base, 11 bases remained unmatched. Looked up from germline, CDR1 is SGHRS and CDR2 is YFSETQ. The chain's CDR3 is CASSLPRAGLPSYEQYF. In DNA, the CDR3 is TGCGCCAGCAGCTTGCCCCGAGCGGGGTTGCCTTCCTACGAGCAGTACTTC.

The gene calls are TRBV10-1 and TRBJ2-3; 9 nucleotides agree with TRBD2. Losses at the gene ends were 5 bases for V and 6 bases for J; bases not matched to a gene: 3. The CDR3 extends over 13 amino acids. Germline CDR1 and CDR2: WNHNN and SYGVQD (reference sequence). The CDR3 bases are TGCGCCAGCAGTTTAGCGGGAGTGGATACGCAGTATTTT. Translating it yields CASSLAGVDTQYF.

The chain joins TRBV4-3 to TRBJ2-1; 8 nucleotides agree with TRBD2. V gave up 0 bases and J gave up 2 bases; unmatched junction bases: 3. Germline CDR1 is LGHNA and CDR2 is YSLEER. The CDR3 covers 16 residues. CDR3: CASSQEPGLAYNEQFF. Here the CDR3 DNA reads TGCGCCAGCAGCCAAGAACCGGGACTAGCCTACAATGAGCAGTTCTTC.

This clone was recorded only once. The CDR3 DNA is TGTGCCAGCAGCTTGGGACCCGCTTTTGTGGACTATGGCTACACCTTC. It is translated as CASSLGPAFVDYGYTF. The rearrangement uses TRBV7-2 and TRBJ1-2, with D possibly being TRBD1 (5 bases). Germline assignment: CDR1 SGHTA and CDR2 FQGNSA. V gave up 3 bases and J gave up 3 bases, with 17 bases separating them. The length of the CDR3 is 16 residues.

This chain uses TRBV29-1 with TRBJ1-3, with unresolved D. Looked up from germline, CDR1 is SQVTM and CDR2 is ANQGSEA. The CDR3 sequence is 14 residues long. Between the trimmed V and J ends, which lost 3 bases and 0 bases, there was a span of 9 bases. CDR3 sequence (DNA): TGCAGCGTTGATTCGGGCTTCTCTGGAAACACCATATATTTT. The encoded protein is CSVDSGFSGNTIYF.

This chain joins TRBV7-9 and TRBJ2-1; 9 nucleotides line up with TRBD1. Germline trimming cut 5 bases from V and 6 bases from J; bases unmatched to any gene: 8. Germline V gives CDR1 SEHNR, CDR2 FQNEAQ (reference sequence). The CDR3 is 15 residues long. CDR3 nucleotides: TGTGCCAGCAGCCAATCACCGACAGGGGGCAATGAGCAGTTCTTC. As protein: CASSQSPTGGNEQFF.

V is TRBV28 and J is TRBJ1-5; the D gene is possibly TRBD1 (5 bases). This CDR3 has 13 amino acids. Trimming took off 8 bases at V and 6 bases at J, with 14 bases between the two ends. Germline CDR1 is MDHEN and CDR2 is SYDVKM. The CDR3 loop reads CASWGGRSQPQHF. In DNA, the CDR3 is TGTGCCAGCTGGGGGGGGAGGAGTCAGCCCCAGCATTTT.

The V and J genes are TRBV28 and TRBJ2-7; 8 nucleotides agree with TRBD1. The CDR3 sequence is 15 residues long. Germline V gene lookup returns CDR1 MDHEN and CDR2 SYDVKM. The V gene end was trimmed by 5 bases and the J gene end by 3 bases; junction bases not matched to a gene: 9. The CDR3 loop is CASSAKWDRYYEQYF. In DNA form, the CDR3 reads TGTGCCAGCAGTGCCAAATGGGACAGGTACTACGAGCAGTACTTC.